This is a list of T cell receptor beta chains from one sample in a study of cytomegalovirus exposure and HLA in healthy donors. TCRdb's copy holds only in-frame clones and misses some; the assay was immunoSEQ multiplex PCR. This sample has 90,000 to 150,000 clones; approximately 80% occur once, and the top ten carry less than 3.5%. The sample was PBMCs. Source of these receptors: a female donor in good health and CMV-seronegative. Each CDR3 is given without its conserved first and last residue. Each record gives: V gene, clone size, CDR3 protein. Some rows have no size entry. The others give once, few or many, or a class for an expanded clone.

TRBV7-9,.,ASSLDVGVGSSYNEQF
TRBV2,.,ASSEFSGNEQF
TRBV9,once,ASSPGGAGTDTQY
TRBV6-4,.,ASSDSSGDYNEQF
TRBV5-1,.,ASSFWVWEKNSEKLF
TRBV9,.,ASSLGLRGLADQETQY
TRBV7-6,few,ASTNNQGSYEQY
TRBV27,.,ASSSGTVIYGYT
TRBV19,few,ASSIVGTSYGYT
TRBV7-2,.,ASAPGQGPYNEQF
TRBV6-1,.,ASRQTHGDTEAF
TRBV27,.,ASSFPRTGVPGELF
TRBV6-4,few,ASSDSIGVPEQF
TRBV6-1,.,ASTLTGGEETQY
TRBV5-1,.,ASSLAASRSAGELF
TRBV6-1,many,ASSEGETGDGYT
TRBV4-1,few,ASSQGGSHSNQPQH
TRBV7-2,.,ASSLGRNSPLH
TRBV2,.,ASVRGGYEQY
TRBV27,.,ASWDRKNTEAF
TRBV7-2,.,ASSLSVTGGGEKLF
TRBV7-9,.,SSSWDRDGYT
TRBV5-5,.,ASSLLGSPSGANVLT
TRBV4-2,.,ASSQDWTGGGNTIY
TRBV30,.,AWMGQGLH
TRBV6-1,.,ASRRPAGTNYGYT
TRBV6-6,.,ASGRGIQETQY
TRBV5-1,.,ASSLGGSGTDTQY
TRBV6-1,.,ASSPREFSGNTIY
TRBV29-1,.,SVAREGNTEAF
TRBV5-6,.,ASSRGRVTGELF
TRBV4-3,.,ASSRTTAPSSYNEQF
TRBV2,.,ASQQGGIYTDTQY
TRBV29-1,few,SVPWTGKGQPQH
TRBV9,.,ASSSEAGGYTDTQY
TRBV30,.,ACTPSGGAGETQY
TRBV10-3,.,AISESLGAGRRSPLH
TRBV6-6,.,ASSRDSGSGGYT
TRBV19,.,ASSIPLRQGMGNTEAF
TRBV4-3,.,ASSLQTGEGETQY
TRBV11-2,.,ASSQGEGYT
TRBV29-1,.,SAITPRDRLYGYT
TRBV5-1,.,ASSLSTRTGGADEAF
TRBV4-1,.,ASSQEGGRVNIQY
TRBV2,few,ASSVLAGQY